Each of the 3 T cell receptor beta chains below was sequenced from the same sample in a study of blood T cell repertoires in COVID-19. The repertoire was sequenced with immunoSEQ multiplex PCR; TCRdb's copy has only in-frame clones and lacks some. The table lists over 65,000 clones, 75% to 95% of them singletons. The sample consisted of peripheral blood. The receptors here all came from a human donor in a cohort sampled during active COVID-19.

The chain has TRBV3-1 (or the pseudogene TRBV3-2) and TRBJ2-7, with TRBD1 identical over 8 bases. CDR1 and CDR2 (germline): LGHDT, YNNKEL (reference sequence). The J segment lost 5 bases and the V segment lost 2 bases, leaving 11 bases of the junction unmatched. The CDR3 loop spans 16 amino acids. The CDR3: CASSQQGARIFDEQYF. Here the CDR3 DNA reads TGTGCCAGCAGCCAACAGGGGGCGCGTATCTTTGACGAGCAGTACTTC.

The chain carries TRBV4-1 and TRBJ2-3, with D possibly matching TRBD2 (6 bases). With 1 base removed from V and 0 bases from J, the gap between germline ends came to 11 bases. CDR1 and CDR2 from the germline V gene are MGHRA and YSYEKL. The length of the CDR3 is 16 residues. The CDR3 loop reads CASSQGLEPSTDTQYF. The CDR3 nucleotides are TGCGCCAGCAGCCAAGGACTAGAACCTAGCACAGATACGCAGTATTTT.

The chain links TRBV29-1 to TRBJ2-5; possible D gene TRBD2, 6 bases. Trimming removed 4 bases from V and 1 base from J, with 19 bases in between. Germline CDR1 reads SQVTM; CDR2 reads ANQGSEA. The CDR3 consists of 16 residues. This chain's CDR3 is CSVAAGSHPLQETQYF. CDR3 in DNA: TGCAGCGTTGCGGCCGGGAGTCACCCGCTCCAAGAGACCCAGTACTTC. The variable domain in full, completed from reference TRBV29-1 and TRBJ2-5, reads SAVISQKPSRDICQRGTSLTIQCQVDSQVTMMFWYRQQPGQSLTLIATANQGSEATYESGFVIDKFPISRPNLTFSTLTVSNMSPEDSSIYLCSVAAGSHPLQETQYFGPGTRLLVL.